One sample yielded the 24 T cell receptor beta chains listed below, sequenced in a study of cytotoxic CD8 clonotypes in ibrutinib-treated CLL. This table comes from immunoSEQ multiplex PCR, and its TCRdb copy is limited to in-frame clones, with some not included. The table shows nearly 300,000 clones, with 76% occurring only once. Source: PBMCs, taken at disease progression, from a patient treated with ibrutinib. The receptors shown here come from a human donor with chronic lymphocytic leukemia.

CDR3 region: CASSLGRIQETQYF. As DNA, the CDR3 is TGTGCCAGCAGCTTGGGCAGAATCCAAGAGACCCAGTACTTC. V gene TRBV5-6 combines with J gene TRBJ2-5, with D hard to call. The V and J ends lost 0 bases and 1 base respectively, with 7 bases between them. Per germline, CDR1 SGHDT and CDR2 YYEEEE. This CDR3 comprises 14 residues.

The rearrangement joins TRBV11-2 to TRBJ2-5, with 10 bases that match TRBD2. V shed 5 bases, J shed 2 bases, and the junction held 8 bases outside the gene matches. The CDR3 is made up of 16 amino acids. Germline lookup yields CDR1 SGHAT and CDR2 FQNNGV. DNA for the CDR3: TGTGCCAGCAGCACACCTAGCGGGAGCTGGCAAGAGACCCAGTACTTC. Amino acids: CASSTPSGSWQETQYF.

The chain combines TRBV13 with TRBJ2-3; 10 nucleotides align to TRBD2. The CDR3 is 16 residues long. Germline lookup yields CDR1 PRHDT and CDR2 FYEKMQ (reference sequence). V lost 5 bases and J lost 5; bases outside the gene matches: 10. CDR3 region: CASSPTSGEWGDTQYF. The CDR3 DNA follows: TGTGCCAGCAGCCCTACTAGCGGGGAGTGGGGAGATACGCAGTATTTT.

The V call is TRBV27, the J call TRBJ2-3; 8 nucleotides align to TRBD2. V shed 2 bases, J shed 1 base, and the junction held 8 bases outside the gene matches. Germline V gene data show CDR1 as MNHEY and CDR2 as SMNVEV (reference sequence). The CDR3 is 17 amino acids. CDR3 DNA sequence: TGTGCCAGCAGTTTAGACGGGAGGGCCCTCGGCACAGATACGCAGTATTTT. Translated: CASSLDGRALGTDTQYF.

V is TRBV9 and J is TRBJ1-3, with unresolved D. Trimming cost V 3 bases and J 0 bases, with 10 bases left between them. This CDR3 has 15 residues. CDR1 SGDLS and CDR2 YYNGEE come from the germline V gene. The CDR3 region has the DNA TGTGCCAGCAGCGCGAGTTTAAGCTCTGGAAACACCATATATTTT. Its translation is CASSASLSSGNTIYF.

This chain links TRBV5-1 with TRBJ2-7, with D possibly being TRBD2 (6 bases). The CDR3 covers 14 residues. The V gene lost 5 bases and the J gene lost 6 bases, with 18 bases spanning the gap. Per germline, CDR1 SGHRS and CDR2 YFSETQ. DNA for the CDR3: TGCGCCAGCAGTTCGGGGGACTTCGCGGGCGAGCAGTACTTC. It is translated as CASSSGDFAGEQYF. The whole variable domain, filled in from reference TRBV5-1 and TRBJ2-7, reads KAGVTQTPRYLIKTRGQQVTLSCSPISGHRSVSWYQQTPGQGLQFLFEYFSETQRNKGNFPGRFSGRQFSNSRSEMNVSTLELGDSALYLCASSSGDFAGEQYFGPGTRLTVT.

The rearrangement links TRBV18 to TRBJ2-7, with 9 bases matching TRBD2. Germline-derived CDR1 and CDR2 are KGHSH and LQKENI. Germline trimming cut 3 bases from V and 3 bases from J; bases unmatched to any gene: 9. The CDR3 loop spans 16 amino acids. The DNA of the CDR3 is TGTGCCAGCTCACCGAATGAACTAGCGGGTCTCTACGAGCAGTACTTC. Translating gives CASSPNELAGLYEQYF.

V and J are TRBV11-1 and TRBJ2-7; the match to TRBD1 covers 7 bases. The germline gives CDR1 SGHAT, CDR2 FQDESV (reference sequence). The CDR3 spans 15 residues. The J segment lost 4 bases and the V segment lost 5 bases, leaving 11 bases of the junction unmatched. The CDR3 DNA sequence: TGTGCCAGCAGCCTCAATACGGGACAGAAATACGAGCAGTACTTC. Translating gives CASSLNTGQKYEQYF.

In nucleotides, the CDR3 is TGTGCCAGCAGCTTTGTAACCGCAGCCCCTAGTGACTACACCTTC. The encoded protein is CASSFVTAAPSDYTF. The chain is built from TRBV7-9 and TRBJ1-2; unclear D gene. Germline loops: CDR1 SEHNR, CDR2 FQNEAQ (reference sequence). CDR3 size: 15 residues. Trimming removed 3 bases from V and 10 bases from J, with 21 bases in between.

V and J are TRBV29-1 and TRBJ2-7, with 7 bases lining up with TRBD1. The CDR3 has 12 residues. V lost 7 bases and J lost 5; bases outside the gene matches: 8. The germline gives CDR1 SQVTM, CDR2 ANQGSEA. This CDR3 reads CSGSTGSHEQYF. CDR3 sequence (DNA): TGCAGCGGCTCGACAGGGTCCCACGAGCAGTACTTC.

The chain recombines TRBV6-1 with TRBJ2-3; D not certain. CDR3 length: 14 amino acids. Trimming removed 4 bases at V and 0 bases at J, with 8 bases between. Germline loops: CDR1 MNHNS, CDR2 SASEGT. DNA of the CDR3: TGTGCCAGCAGTGTCTGGGCTAGCACAGATACGCAGTATTTT. Encoded protein: CASSVWASTDTQYF.

The chain has TRBV15 and TRBJ2-2, with a tentative D call TRBD2 (6 bases). The germline CDR1 and CDR2 sequences are LNHNV and YYDKDF (reference sequence). Trimming shortened V by 0 bases and J by 7 bases, and 12 bases separated the two germline ends. The CDR3 runs to 15 residues. CDR3 in amino acids: CATSRDSLGGGELFF. DNA of the CDR3: TGTGCCACCAGCAGAGATTCCCTCGGGGGCGGGGAGCTGTTTTTT. Together with reference TRBV15 and TRBJ2-2, the CDR3 gives the full variable domain: DAMVIQNPRYQVTQFGKPVTLSCSQTLNHNVMYWYQQKSSQAPKLLFHYYDKDFNNEADTPDNFQSRRPNTSFCFLDIRSPGLGDTAMYLCATSRDSLGGGELFFGEGSRLTVL.

J is TRBJ1-4 and V is TRBV19; D is unclear. This CDR3 is built from 17 residues. Trimming shortened V by 3 bases and J by 4 bases, and 18 bases separated the two germline ends. Germline V gene lookup returns CDR1 LNHDA and CDR2 SQIVND (reference sequence). CDR3 in amino acids: CASSIWFERDINEKLFF. DNA of the CDR3: TGTGCCAGTAGTATTTGGTTCGAACGGGATATTAATGAAAAACTGTTTTTT.

V usage is TRBV6-5 and J usage is TRBJ2-1; 8 bases map to TRBD2. Germline V CDR1 and CDR2: MNHEY, SVGAGI. Unmatched junction bases numbered 0, after V lost 6 bases and J lost 2 bases. This CDR3 is 13 amino acids long. The CDR3 region is CASRLAAYNEQFF. The CDR3 DNA is TGTGCCAGCAGACTAGCGGCCTACAATGAGCAGTTCTTC.

The chain uses TRBV27 and TRBJ2-6; 11 positions agree with TRBD1. V shed 0 bases, J shed 4 bases, and the junction held 11 bases outside the gene matches. Germline values: CDR1 MNHEY, CDR2 SMNVEV (reference sequence). The CDR3 loop spans 20 amino acids. The CDR3, as DNA: TGTGCCAGCAGTTTATCGGATCGGGACAGGGGGACATCCGGGGCCAACGTCCTGACTTTC. Its translation is CASSLSDRDRGTSGANVLTF.

As DNA, the CDR3 is TGCGCCAGCAGCTTGGAACTAGCGGGAGGGCCTAACACCGGGGAGCTGTTTTTT. As protein: CASSLELAGGPNTGELFF. The chain couples TRBV5-1 to TRBJ2-2; 13 nucleotides align to TRBD2. This CDR3 is built from 18 residues. With 0 bases clipped from V and 2 bases from J, the junction kept 4 bases outside the gene matches. Germline V gives CDR1 SGHRS, CDR2 YFSETQ.

This chain joins TRBV5-6 and TRBJ2-3; D is possibly TRBD1 (6 bases). In germline, CDR1 is SGHDT, CDR2 YYEEEE. This CDR3 has 15 amino acids. Trimming removed 2 bases from V and 1 base from J, with 11 bases in between. CDR3 coding DNA: TGTGCCAGCAGCTTCAGGGGACCCGGCACAGATACGCAGTATTTT. It codes for CASSFRGPGTDTQYF.

The gene calls are TRBV2 and TRBJ2-7; 7 positions agree with TRBD1. Trimming at V came to 4 bases and at J to 6 bases, leaving 6 bases not matched to a gene. The length of the CDR3 is 13 residues. Germline V gives CDR1 SNHLY, CDR2 FYNNEI. The CDR3: CASSGQGFGEQYF. The CDR3 DNA reads as TGTGCCAGCAGTGGACAGGGTTTTGGCGAGCAGTACTTC.

The gene calls are TRBV5-1 and TRBJ2-7, with D tentatively TRBD1 or TRBD2 (5 bases each). The CDR3 consists of 17 residues. Trimming left V 1 base short and J 1 base short, with 18 bases between. Germline-derived CDR1 and CDR2 are SGHRS and YFSETQ. The CDR3 nucleotides read TGCGCCAGCAGCTTGTCCCCCGGGGCAAGCACTTCCTACGAGCAGTACTTC. This encodes CASSLSPGASTSYEQYF.

V and J are TRBV7-8 and TRBJ2-7; D gene ambiguous. Per germline, CDR1 SGHVS and CDR2 FQNEAQ. The CDR3 extends over 15 amino acids. The germline V and J ends were trimmed by 3 bases and 1 base, with 13 bases remaining between them. Written as DNA, the CDR3 is TGTGCCAGCAGCTTCGGCCGGTCAGCTTCCTACGAGCAGTACTTC. As protein: CASSFGRSASYEQYF.

The V and J genes are TRBV19 and TRBJ2-1; D uncertain. CDR1 and CDR2 from the germline V gene are LNHDA and SQIVND (reference sequence). The CDR3 consists of 13 residues. V shed 2 bases and J shed 4 bases, with 6 bases lying between them. The CDR3 spells CASSIWRYNEQFF. CDR3 bases: TGTGCCAGTAGTATATGGCGGTACAATGAGCAGTTCTTC.

This chain links TRBV11-2 with TRBJ2-1; 11 positions agree with TRBD1. CDR3 length equals 15 residues. Germline V gene sequence: CDR1 SGHAT, CDR2 FQNNGV. The junction had 9 bases not matched to a gene; V was cut back by 5 bases and J by 9 bases. CDR3 nucleotide sequence: TGTGCCAGCAGCCCTCGGACAGGGGGCGTTTTTGAGCAGTTCTTC. Its translation is CASSPRTGGVFEQFF.

This clone was seen a handful of times. The rearrangement joins TRBV9 to TRBJ1-5, with 7 bases identical to TRBD1. This CDR3 spans 17 amino acids. Germline CDR1 and CDR2: SGDLS and YYNGEE. Trimming cost V 1 base and J 2 bases; bases outside gene matches: 9. CDR3 sequence (DNA): TGTGCCAGCAGCGTAATCAGGGGGAAGGGTGGCAATCAGCCCCAGCATTTT. Its translation: CASSVIRGKGGNQPQHF.

The J gene is TRBJ1-1, the V gene TRBV19; D not certain. The CDR3 consists of 11 residues. The germline CDR1 and CDR2 sequences are LNHDA and SQIVND (reference sequence). V gave up 7 bases and J gave up 1 base, with 4 bases separating them. CDR3 sequence: CASTKNTEAFF. The CDR3 DNA is TGTGCCAGTACCAAGAACACTGAAGCTTTCTTT.